The T cell receptor beta chain under discussion was sequenced for a study of blood T cells in healthy people across ages. The use of a sample-barcoded 5' primer and a J-beta primer mix characterized a second PCR of roughly 7 to 11 cycles. Via MiXCR, TCRdb re-called the 5' RACE reads, giving one row per CDR3 protein. This sample carries around 600,000 distinct CDR3 sequences, more than 45% of them seen once, and the ten largest clones take approximately 25%. CDR1 and CDR2 (germline): LNHNV, YYDKDF (reference sequence). CDR3 size: 16 residues. The V and J ends lost 0 bases and 3 bases respectively, with 15 bases between them.

The clonotype originates from an older man in good health. This chain joins TRBV15 and TRBJ2-7; D is perhaps TRBD2 (5 bases). Specimen: blood. This CDR3 is CATSRDVEVGVYEQYF. The CDR3 DNA sequence: TGTGCCACCAGCAGAGACGTGGAGGTTGGGGTCTACGAGCAGTACTTC.